This T cell receptor (beta chain) originates from a study of T-cell memory formation after mild COVID-19. Study-wide context: Across donors, TCR clusters were largely donor specific.

The CDR3 contains 14 residues. CDR1 and CDR2 from the germline V gene are MDHEN and SYDVKM. Trimming took 6 bases from V and 1 from J, leaving 12 bases between them. Study-wide points: Nothing showed for sure that second-wave clones peaking on day 37 were SARS-CoV-2 specific.

UMIs and sample barcodes were carried by the TCR alpha and TCR beta cDNA libraries that 5'RACE produced using constant-segment primers. TCRdb re-called the 5' RACE reads through MiXCR, storing one row per CDR3 protein. The repertoire holds tens of thousands of distinct CDR3 sequences, with approximately 15% as singletons. Worth noting for this clonotype: As yet, its antigen is unknown.

Sequencing input: PBMCs or a T cell subset sorted from them (not recorded which). The sequence came from an adult woman who had mild COVID-19 (a few samples of this study predate the infection). Cell type and time point are not known. The V and J genes are TRBV28 and TRBJ1-1, with D maybe TRBD1 (5 bases). The CDR3 coding sequence is TGTGCCAGCAGCGAATGGGGCTCGAACACTGAAGCTTTCTTT. Encoded protein: CASSEWGSNTEAFF.